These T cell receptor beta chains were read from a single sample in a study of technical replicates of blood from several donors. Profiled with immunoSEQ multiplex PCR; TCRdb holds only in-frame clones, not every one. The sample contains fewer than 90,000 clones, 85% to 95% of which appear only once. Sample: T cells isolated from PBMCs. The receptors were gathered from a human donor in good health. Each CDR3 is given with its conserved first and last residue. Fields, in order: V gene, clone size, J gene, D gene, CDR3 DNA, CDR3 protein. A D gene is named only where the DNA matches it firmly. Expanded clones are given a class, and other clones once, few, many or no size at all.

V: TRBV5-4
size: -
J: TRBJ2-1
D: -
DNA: TGTGCCAGCAGCTTGGGCCAGATCGACAATGAGCAGTTCTTC
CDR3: CASSLGQIDNEQFF

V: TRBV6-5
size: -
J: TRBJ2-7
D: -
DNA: TGTGCCAGCAGTTACGATAGCTCCTACGAGCAGTACTTC
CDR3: CASSYDSSYEQYF

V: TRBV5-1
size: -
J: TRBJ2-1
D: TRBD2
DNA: TGCGCCAGCAGCTTGGCCCTCGGGAGGGTCAATGAGCAGTTCTTC
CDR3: CASSLALGRVNEQFF

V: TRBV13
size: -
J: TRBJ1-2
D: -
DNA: TGTGCCAGCAGCCCCGGGACACCCGCTGGCTACACCTTC
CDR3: CASSPGTPAGYTF

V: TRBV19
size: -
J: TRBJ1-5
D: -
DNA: TGTGCCAGTAGTATAGAGGGGACATTTAACAATCAGCCCCAGCATTTT
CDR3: CASSIEGTFNNQPQHF

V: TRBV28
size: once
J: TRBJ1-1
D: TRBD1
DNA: TGTGCCAGCAGGACCCAATTCGGGACAGGGGGCTCGGTAGGCACTGAAGCTTTCTTT
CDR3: CASRTQFGTGGSVGTEAFF

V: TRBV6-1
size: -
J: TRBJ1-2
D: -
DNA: TGTGCCAGCAGTGAAGCGGGAGCTAACTATGGCTACACCTTC
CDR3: CASSEAGANYGYTF

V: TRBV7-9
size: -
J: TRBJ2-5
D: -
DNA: TGTGCCAGCAGCCCTCCGGAGGGCTTGGAGACCCAGTACTTC
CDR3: CASSPPEGLETQYF

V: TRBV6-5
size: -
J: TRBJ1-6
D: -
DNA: TGTGCCAGCAGTTTTATCGACAGAGCTTATAATTCACCCCTCCACTTT
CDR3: CASSFIDRAYNSPLHF

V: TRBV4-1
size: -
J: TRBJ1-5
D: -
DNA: TGCGCCAGCAGCCAAGAGCAGGGGCACTTCTACAATCAGCCCCAGCATTTT
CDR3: CASSQEQGHFYNQPQHF

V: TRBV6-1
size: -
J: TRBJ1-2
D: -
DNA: TGTGCCAGCAGTCCCACCCGACAGGAAATCTATGGCTACACCTTC
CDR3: CASSPTRQEIYGYTF

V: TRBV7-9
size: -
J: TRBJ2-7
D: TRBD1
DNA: TGTGCCAGCAGCCCACGACAGGGCTACGAGCAGTACTTC
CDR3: CASSPRQGYEQYF

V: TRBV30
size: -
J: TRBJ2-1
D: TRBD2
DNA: TGTGCCTGGGAAAGACTAGCGGGGGTTGATGAGCAGTTCTTC
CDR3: CAWERLAGVDEQFF

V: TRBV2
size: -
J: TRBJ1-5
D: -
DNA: TGTGCCAGCAGTAAAGACAGAGATCAGCCCCAGCATTTT
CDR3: CASSKDRDQPQHF

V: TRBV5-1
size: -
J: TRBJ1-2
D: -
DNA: TGCGCCAGCAGCACCTATTATGGCTACACCTTC
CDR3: CASSTYYGYTF

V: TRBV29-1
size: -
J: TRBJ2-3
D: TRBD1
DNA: TGCAGCGTGGGACGAGGACAGGGAGTCACAGATACGCAGTATTTT
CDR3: CSVGRGQGVTDTQYF

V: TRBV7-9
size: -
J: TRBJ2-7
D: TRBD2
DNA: TGTGCCAGCAGCAGCGGACTAGCGTACGAGCAGTACTTC
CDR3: CASSSGLAYEQYF

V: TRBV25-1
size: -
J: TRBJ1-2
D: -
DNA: TGTGCCAGCAGTGATCCTTTACAGGAGAACGGGGGCTACACCTTC
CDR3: CASSDPLQENGGYTF

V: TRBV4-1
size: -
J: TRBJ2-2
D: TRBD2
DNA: TGCGCCAGTCTTAGCGGGAGCTCGAACACCGGGGAGCTGTTTTTT
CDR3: CASLSGSSNTGELFF

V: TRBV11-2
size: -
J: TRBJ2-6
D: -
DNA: TGTGCCAGCAGCCCTCGGCGGAGGGGAGTTAGCTCTGGGGCCAACGTCCTGACTTTC
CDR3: CASSPRRRGVSSGANVLTF

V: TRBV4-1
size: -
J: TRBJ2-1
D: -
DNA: TGCGCCAGCAGCCACTCACAGGAGCAGTTCTTC
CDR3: CASSHSQEQFF

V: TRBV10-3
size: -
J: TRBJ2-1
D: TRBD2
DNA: TGTGCCATCAGTGAGACTAGCGGGATAGGAAATGAGCAGTTCTTC
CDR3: CAISETSGIGNEQFF

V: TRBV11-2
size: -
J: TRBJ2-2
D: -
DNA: TGTGCCAGCAGCTCACAGGGTATTGACACCGGGGAGCTGTTTTTT
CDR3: CASSSQGIDTGELFF

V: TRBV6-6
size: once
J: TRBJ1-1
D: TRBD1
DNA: TGTGCCAGCAGGAACGACAGGGTGCAAGCTTTCTTT
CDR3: CASRNDRVQAFF

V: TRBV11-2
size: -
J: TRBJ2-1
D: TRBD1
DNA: TGTGCCAGCAGCTTCCTTAAGGGACAGGCACGCAATGAGCAGTTCTTC
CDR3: CASSFLKGQARNEQFF

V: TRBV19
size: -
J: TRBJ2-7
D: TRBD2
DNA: TGTGCCAGTAAAGTAGCGGGGGCCCACGAGCAGTACTTC
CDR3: CASKVAGAHEQYF

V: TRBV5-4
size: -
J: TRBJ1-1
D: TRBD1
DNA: TGTGCCAGCAGCTTGAAAGGGGGCAGGGGGGACACTGAAGCTTTCTTT
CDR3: CASSLKGGRGDTEAFF

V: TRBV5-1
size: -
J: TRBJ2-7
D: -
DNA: TGCGCCAGCAGCTTGGCAGCACAGGCTGGAAGCTCCTACGAGCAGTACTTC
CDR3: CASSLAAQAGSSYEQYF

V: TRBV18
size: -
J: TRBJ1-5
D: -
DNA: TGTGCCAGCTCACCGGACTCAACAGCCGATAGCAATCAGCCCCAGCATTTT
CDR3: CASSPDSTADSNQPQHF

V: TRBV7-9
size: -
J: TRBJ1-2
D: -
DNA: TGTGCCAGCAGCGGGGGGGGCGCTTTATATGGCTACACCTTC
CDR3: CASSGGGALYGYTF

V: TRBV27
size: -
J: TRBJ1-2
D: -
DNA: TGTGCCAGCAGTCCGAGCGGGTCCTATGGCTACACCTTC
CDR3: CASSPSGSYGYTF

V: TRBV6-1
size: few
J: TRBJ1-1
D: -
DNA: TGTGCCAGCAGTGAGGTGTCAGACACTGAAGCTTTCTTT
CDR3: CASSEVSDTEAFF

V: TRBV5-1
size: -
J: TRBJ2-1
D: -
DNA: TGCGCCAGCGGGGCGGCTGCCAATGAGCAGTTCTTC
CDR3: CASGAAANEQFF

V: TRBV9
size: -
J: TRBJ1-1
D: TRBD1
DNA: TGTGCCAGCAGCGTACAGGGGGTGAACACTGAAGCTTTCTTT
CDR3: CASSVQGVNTEAFF

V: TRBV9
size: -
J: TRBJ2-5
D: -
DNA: TGTGCCAGCAGCGTAGAGTCGGCAGGGTGGGGGACCCAGTACTTC
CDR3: CASSVESAGWGTQYF

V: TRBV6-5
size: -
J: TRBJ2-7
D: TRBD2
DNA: TGTGCCAGCAGTTACCTAGGACTAGACGAGCAGTACTTC
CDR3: CASSYLGLDEQYF

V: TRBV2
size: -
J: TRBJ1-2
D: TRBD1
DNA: TGTGCCAGCAGTGGACAGGGTCACGGAATTGGCTACACCTTC
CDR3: CASSGQGHGIGYTF

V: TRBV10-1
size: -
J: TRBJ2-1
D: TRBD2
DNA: TGCGCCAGCAGTCTAAGCGGGGGGGCTTACAATGAGCAGTTCTTC
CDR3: CASSLSGGAYNEQFF

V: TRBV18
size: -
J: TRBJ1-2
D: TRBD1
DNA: TGTGCCAGCTCACCGGTGGGACAGGGGCATGGCTACACCTTC
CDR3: CASSPVGQGHGYTF

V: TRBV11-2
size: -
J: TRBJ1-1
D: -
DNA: TGTGCCAGCAGCTTAGAGGCAGGATACACTGAAGCTTTCTTT
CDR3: CASSLEAGYTEAFF

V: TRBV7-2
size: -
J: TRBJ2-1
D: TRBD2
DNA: TGTGCCAGCAGCTTAAGCGGGAGTGGTCTGGTCAATGAGCAGTTCTTC
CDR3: CASSLSGSGLVNEQFF

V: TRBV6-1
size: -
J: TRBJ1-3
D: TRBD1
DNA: TGTGCCAGCAGTGAAGTACGCAGACAGGGCCTCTCTGGAAACACCATATATTTT
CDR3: CASSEVRRQGLSGNTIYF

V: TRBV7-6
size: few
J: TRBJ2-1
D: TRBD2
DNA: TGTGCCAGCAGCCCCCTTAGAGGCGGGGGGCCTTTCAATGAGCAGTTCTTC
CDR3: CASSPLRGGGPFNEQFF

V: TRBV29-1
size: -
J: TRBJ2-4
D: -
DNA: TGCAGCGTTGTACCACAGGGTCCCAAAAACATTCAGTACTTC
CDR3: CSVVPQGPKNIQYF

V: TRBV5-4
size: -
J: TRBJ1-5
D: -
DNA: TGTGCCAGCAGCTTGGGGGGGCAGGGACAGCCCCAGCATTTT
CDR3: CASSLGGQGQPQHF

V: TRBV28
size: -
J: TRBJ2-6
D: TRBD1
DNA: TGTGCCAGCAGTTTATCAGGGGGTCCCTCTGGGGCCAACGTCCTGACTTTC
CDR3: CASSLSGGPSGANVLTF